The 22 T cell receptor beta chains reported below all come from one sample, sequenced in a study of CD8 T cells in Susac syndrome. When the RNA was reverse transcribed, random hexamers were used with an input of roughly 0.5 to 1 ug. One entry per CDR3 protein, called by TCRdb with MiXCR from the immunoSEQ multiplex PCR reads. The sample includes over 140,000 distinct CDR3 sequences, approximately 95% of them seen just once. The sequenced sample was CD4+ T cells from PBMCs. The source of these receptors is a human donor with Susac syndrome.

This clonotype appeared a single time. The CDR3 region is CATSDPGEGQPQHF. Here the CDR3 DNA reads TGTGCCACCAGTGACCCAGGGGAGGGTCAGCCCCAGCATTTT. V and J are TRBV24-1 and TRBJ1-5; TRBD1 might be the D (6 bases). CDR1 KGHDR and CDR2 SFDVKD come from the germline V gene. CDR3 length: 14 amino acids. Trimming removed 4 bases from V and 6 bases from J, with 12 bases in between.

This chain uses TRBV21-1 with TRBJ2-7; no check of the table's D call, TRBD2, against the DNA was made. TRBV21-1 corresponds to a pseudogene. This CDR3 contains 15 residues. CDR3 coding DNA: TGTGCCAGCATCGATAGCGGGGGTAGCTCCTACGAGCAGTACTTC. As protein: CASIDSGGSSYEQYF.

The gene calls are TRBV6-2 or TRBV6-3 and TRBJ2-1, with D possibly being TRBD2 (5 bases). The germline V gene encodes CDR1 MNHEY and CDR2 SVGEGT. CDR3 length: 16 residues. Trimming shortened V by 4 bases and J by 10 bases, and 23 bases separated the two germline ends. CDR3 in amino acids: CASSSLALGATGEQFF. As DNA, the CDR3 is TGTGCCAGCAGTTCTTTAGCGTTAGGTGCGACGGGAGAGCAGTTCTTC.

The chain uses TRBV28 and TRBJ1-2, with D tentatively TRBD1 (5 bases). Germline V gene lookup returns CDR1 MDHEN and CDR2 SYDVKM. Between the trimmed V and J ends, which lost 4 bases and 8 bases, there was a span of 14 bases. This CDR3 comprises 13 residues. CDR3 sequence: CASSYGGSGGYTF. CDR3 in DNA: TGTGCCAGCAGTTACGGGGGTTCGGGCGGCTACACCTTC.

This chain joins TRBV20-1 and TRBJ2-7; weak D call: TRBD1 (7 bases). Germline assignment: CDR1 DFQATT and CDR2 SNEGSKA (reference sequence). This CDR3 comprises 13 residues. The CDR3 is CRVPDRTTYEQYF. For the CDR3, the DNA is TGCAGGGTTCCGGACAGGACTACCTACGAGCAGTACTTC.

The chain joins TRBV25-1 to TRBJ1-1; 8 positions agree with TRBD1. Germline CDR1 is MGHDK and CDR2 is SYGVNS. The CDR3 runs to 14 residues. Trimming removed 4 bases from V and 3 bases from J; junction bases left unmatched: 4. The CDR3 is CASSGTGWDTEAFF. The DNA of the CDR3 is TGTGCCAGCAGTGGGACAGGGTGGGACACTGAAGCTTTCTTT.

There are a few counts of this clonotype. The chain is built from TRBV12-3 or TRBV12-4 and TRBJ2-7; D possibly corresponds to TRBD1 (6 bases). This CDR3 has 13 residues. The V and J ends lost 6 bases and 5 bases respectively, with 14 bases between them. In DNA form, the CDR3 reads TGTGCCAGCAGCCTAACAGGGAGAGACGAGCAGTACTTC. This sequence encodes CASSLTGRDEQYF.

The V and J genes are TRBV5-1 and TRBJ2-7; no reliable D call. The germline V and J ends were trimmed by 0 bases and 9 bases, with 13 bases remaining between them. The CDR3 covers 13 residues. CDR1 is SGHRS and CDR2 is YFSETQ in the germline V gene. DNA for the CDR3: TGCGCCAGCAGCTTGGAGATAGGAAACGGGCAGTACTTC. Protein product: CASSLEIGNGQYF.

V and J are TRBV27 and TRBJ2-5; D possibly corresponds to TRBD2 (5 bases). Trimming cost V 6 bases and J 0 bases, with 20 bases left between them. Germline loops: CDR1 MNHEY, CDR2 SMNVEV (reference sequence). The CDR3 totals 17 residues. The CDR3 coding sequence is TGTGCCAGCAGACCCGGACTGGGCCGCGTCCACCAAGAGACCCAGTACTTC. It codes for CASRPGLGRVHQETQYF.

The chain couples TRBV7-3 to TRBJ1-2; the D gene is possibly TRBD1 (5 bases). Trimming shortened V by 3 bases and J by 0 bases, and 8 bases separated the two germline ends. Per the germline V gene, CDR1 is SGHTA and CDR2 is FQGTGA. This CDR3 region has 14 residues. CDR3: CASSFDSTNYGYTF. CDR3 DNA: TGTGCCAGCAGCTTTGACAGCACTAACTATGGCTACACCTTC.

CDR3 region: CASSPGVGSGRRQYF. CDR3 sequence (DNA): TGTGCCAGCAGCCCAGGTGTAGGGAGCGGCCGGCGACAGTACTTC. The chain uses TRBV12-3 or TRBV12-4 and TRBJ2-7, with D perhaps TRBD2 (5 bases). Trimming shortened V by 6 bases and J by 10 bases, and 25 bases separated the two germline ends. The CDR3 is made up of 15 amino acids.

The rearrangement uses TRBV6-5 and TRBJ2-7; TRBD1 matches at 8 bases. Germline CDR1 and CDR2: MNHEY and SVGAGI. There are 14 residues in the CDR3. With V trimmed by 5 bases and J by 0 bases, 3 bases remained unmatched. CDR3 sequence: CASSRTGSSYEQYF. For the CDR3, the DNA is TGTGCCAGCAGTCGGACAGGGAGCTCCTACGAGCAGTACTTC.

The chain employs TRBV10-3 and TRBJ1-1, with 8 bases fitting TRBD1. Trimming took 9 bases from V and 5 from J; bases not matched to a gene: 8. CDR1 and CDR2 (germline): ENHRY, SYGVKD. The CDR3 runs 13 residues. The CDR3 is CAIADREGTEAFF. CDR3 DNA sequence: TGTGCCATAGCGGACAGGGAAGGGACTGAAGCTTTCTTT.

The chain carries TRBV28 and TRBJ1-2; unclear D gene. CDR1 is MDHEN, CDR2 SYDVKM, per germline. V was shortened by 4 bases and J by 4 bases, with 1 base between the two germline ends. The CDR3 covers 10 residues. The CDR3 bases are TGTGCCAGCAGTTCCTATGGCTACACCTTC. Its protein is CASSSYGYTF.

The rearrangement uses TRBV3-1 and TRBJ2-6; 10 nucleotides match TRBD1. The CDR3 totals 18 residues. The germline V gene has CDR1 LGHDT and CDR2 YNNKEL (reference sequence). V shed 4 bases, J shed 3 bases, and the junction held 9 bases outside the gene matches. In DNA form, the CDR3 reads TGTGCCAGCAGCCTCAGTCCCGGGACAGGGGTTGGGGCCAACGTCCTGACTTTC. Amino acids: CASSLSPGTGVGANVLTF.

This chain links TRBV6-5 with TRBJ2-2; D perhaps matches TRBD1 (6 bases). Trimming stripped 5 bases from V and 9 bases from J, with 13 bases between. CDR1 and CDR2 from the germline V gene are MNHEY and SVGAGI. This CDR3 spans 13 amino acids. CDR3 residues: CASSKPGGRELFF. CDR3 nucleotide sequence: TGTGCCAGCAGTAAACCTGGGGGCAGGGAGCTGTTTTTT.

CDR3: CASSPNRLADYQETQYF. CDR3 nucleotides: TGTGCCAGCAGCCCGAATCGACTAGCGGACTACCAAGAGACCCAGTACTTC. The V gene is TRBV3-1, the J gene TRBJ2-5, with 9 nucleotides matching TRBD2. Germline loops: CDR1 LGHDT, CDR2 YNNKEL (reference sequence). There are 17 residues in the CDR3. With 4 bases clipped from V and 0 bases from J, the junction kept 9 bases outside the gene matches.

The rearrangement uses TRBV15 and TRBJ2-3; 7 bases are a match to TRBD1. CDR3 length equals 15 residues. The V gene end was trimmed by 5 bases and the J gene end by 5 bases; junction bases not matched to a gene: 10. From germline, CDR1 is LNHNV and CDR2 YYDKDF (reference sequence). DNA of the CDR3: TGTGCCACCAGCGCACGGGACAGAAAGAAAGATACGCAGTATTTT. This codes for CATSARDRKKDTQYF.

This clonotype was detected once. The V and J genes are TRBV30 and TRBJ2-1, with a tentative D call TRBD2 (6 bases). Trimming pared 0 bases from V and 4 bases from J, leaving 13 bases between. This CDR3 has 15 residues. CDR1 and CDR2 (germline): GTSNPN, SVGIG (reference sequence). CDR3 sequence: CAWSVLRGSYNEQFF. CDR3 nucleotide sequence: TGTGCCTGGAGTGTACTCCGGGGGTCGTACAATGAGCAGTTCTTC.

The CDR3 sequence: CASSLNGGGADEQFF. The DNA of the CDR3 is TGTGCCAGCAGCCTCAATGGCGGGGGGGCGGATGAGCAGTTCTTC. The chain employs TRBV3-1 and TRBJ2-1, with 9 positions matching TRBD2. V shed 4 bases, J shed 8 bases, and the junction held 9 bases outside the gene matches. CDR1 and CDR2 (germline): LGHDT, YNNKEL (reference sequence). The CDR3 consists of 15 residues.

The chain combines TRBV19 with TRBJ2-3; 9 bases line up with TRBD2. The V gene's germline CDR1 is LNHDA and CDR2 SQIVND (reference sequence). The CDR3 spans 13 residues. Losses at the gene ends were 6 bases for V and 7 bases for J; bases not matched to a gene: 5. The CDR3 is CASRLAGQNTQYF. The CDR3 region has the DNA TGTGCCAGTAGGCTAGCGGGACAAAATACGCAGTATTTT.

J is TRBJ2-5 and V is TRBV5-8; maybe TRBD1 (6 bases). This CDR3 comprises 13 residues. Trimming cost V 0 bases and J 5 bases, with 8 bases left between them. The germline V gene has CDR1 SGHTS and CDR2 YDEGEE. CDR3 DNA sequence: TGTGCCAGCAGCTTGGACAGGGCGGAGACCCAGTACTTC. Protein sequence: CASSLDRAETQYF. Drawing the rest from reference TRBV5-8 and TRBJ2-5, the complete variable domain is EAGVTQSPTHLIKTRGQQATLRCSPISGHTSVYWYQQALGLGLQFLLWYDEGEERNRGNFPPRFSGRQFPNYSSELNVNALELEDSALYLCASSLDRAETQYFGPGTRLLVL.